One T cell receptor beta chain is described in this entry. What it recognizes is unknown. The same CDR3 can be traced to other DNA sequences in this sample. The sample originates from a study of shared clonotypes between healthy human individuals. Study outcomes and limitations: It was the few donors that limited the genetic and exposure-history diversity represented. Exclusively blood specimens were collected; tissue repertoires likely differ.

The V and J ends lost 0 bases and 4 bases, in that order; junction bases with no gene match: 5. The CDR3 length is 16 residues. Germline values: CDR1 SGHRS, CDR2 YFSETQ. Investigators divided CD4+ cells into CD45RA+ naive and CD45RA-negative memory subsets. Data came from immunoSEQ multiplex PCR; TCRdb stores just in-frame clones and leaves some out. The data hold roughly 2.2 million clones, with approximately 90% observed a single time. The chain joins TRBV5-1 to TRBJ1-5; 9 bases agree with TRBD1. The receptor was derived from a man between 18 and 35 years old in good health. Some clones in this sample may be carry-over from other donors' samples. Material for sequencing was naive CD4+ T cells from PBMCs. Documented subset: CD45RA+ positively selected. The CDR3 bases are TGCGCCAGCAGCTTGGGGGACAGGGCAGGAAATCAGCCCCAGCATTTT. This gives the protein CASSLGDRAGNQPQHF. Based on the CDR3 plus reference TRBV5-1 and TRBJ1-5, the full variable domain is KAGVTQTPRYLIKTRGQQVTLSCSPISGHRSVSWYQQTPGQGLQFLFEYFSETQRNKGNFPGRFSGRQFSNSRSEMNVSTLELGDSALYLCASSLGDRAGNQPQHFGDGTRLSIL.